This is a list of T cell receptor beta chains from one sample in a study of shared T cell receptors in the human thymus. Repertoires were generated with immunoSEQ multiplex PCR, while TCRdb's copy carries only in-frame clones and drops some. The table lists 700,000 to 750,000 clones, approximately 85% of them singletons. These same data were also listed under a study on human thymus T cells.

The material sequenced was thymocytes. These receptors all stem from a girl less than two years old with a congenital heart defect. Both conserved end residues are part of each CDR3. The D gene is left open where the match is weak. Size tells how often a clone was seen (once, few, many) or the class of an expanded clone, and some rows leave it out.

CDR3nt | CDR3aa | d_gene | abundance | j_gene | v_gene
TGTGCCAGCACTAAACCCGGCAGGCGAGTTATGAACACTGAAGCTTTCTTT | CASTKPGRRVMNTEAFF | NA | NA | TRBJ1-1 | TRBV28
TGTGCCAGCGCGGTAACAGGGGGTGATTCACCCCTCCACTTT | CASAVTGGDSPLHF | TRBD1 | once | TRBJ1-6 | TRBV2
TGTGCCAGCAGGCTGGGGACAGGGGACCTCTGGCGTCGTGGCTACACCTTC | CASRLGTGDLWRRGYTF | TRBD1 | NA | TRBJ1-2 | TRBV5-5
TGTGCCAGCAGCCCAAATCGGGACTGGTTAGGAGAGACCCAGTACTTC | CASSPNRDWLGETQYF | NA | NA | TRBJ2-5 | TRBV27
TGTGCCAGCTCACCCACGACCCAGGGCCGGGGGGACACTGAAGCTTTCTTT | CASSPTTQGRGDTEAFF | NA | NA | TRBJ1-1 | TRBV18
TGTGCCAGCAGTTACTTGGCCGTAAACACTGAAGCTTTCTTT | CASSYLAVNTEAFF | NA | few | TRBJ1-1 | TRBV6-5
TGTGCCAGCAGCTCTGGCGACTTCAATCAGCCCCAGCATTTT | CASSSGDFNQPQHF | NA | NA | TRBJ1-5 | TRBV7-9
TGTGCCAGCAGCTCAGACAGGGGGCTAAGAGTCTATCAAGAGACCCAGTACTTC | CASSSDRGLRVYQETQYF | TRBD1 | NA | TRBJ2-5 | TRBV2
TGTGCCAGCAGCTTAGGTCTAGGTCCCACAGATACGCAGTATTTT | CASSLGLGPTDTQYF | NA | NA | TRBJ2-3 | TRBV7-3
TGTGCCAGCAGCATAGAGGGGGGGGGAGGAGAGACCCAGTACTTC | CASSIEGGGGETQYF | NA | NA | TRBJ2-5 | TRBV11-2
TGTGCCAGCAGTTTACGAATACGGGGTCTACTTTTCTTT | CASSLRIRGLLFF | NA | NA | TRBJ1-1 | TRBV6-4
TGTGCCAGTAGTACCGGACAGCCTTACACTGAAGCTTTCTTT | CASSTGQPYTEAFF | NA | NA | TRBJ1-1 | TRBV19
TGCGCCAGCAGCCCATCCTCGACAGGGGGTCTGTATGGCTACACCTTC | CASSPSSTGGLYGYTF | TRBD1 | NA | TRBJ1-2 | TRBV4-3
TGTGCCTGGAGTGTACGGATAGGAGATTACACCTTC | CAWSVRIGDYTF | NA | NA | TRBJ1-2 | TRBV30
TGCGCCAGCAGTCGAAACAGGGCTGGCTATGGCTACACCTTC | CASSRNRAGYGYTF | NA | NA | TRBJ1-2 | TRBV4-1
TGTGCCAGCAGTTACTCACCGGGTCTCCGGAGAGGGGAGCTGTTTTTT | CASSYSPGLRRGELFF | NA | NA | TRBJ2-2 | TRBV6-5
TGTGCCAGTAGTATTTCGAATCAGCCCCAGCATTTT | CASSISNQPQHF | NA | NA | TRBJ1-5 | TRBV19
TGTGCCAGCAGCCAGGGGGGTAATGGGATGAACACTGAAGCTTTCTTT | CASSQGGNGMNTEAFF | NA | NA | TRBJ1-1 | TRBV14
TGTGCCAGCAGCTTTCCAAGGAGGACTTACACTGAAGCTTTCTTT | CASSFPRRTYTEAFF | NA | NA | TRBJ1-1 | TRBV5-5
TGTGCCAGCGTTCAGATGTATGGGAACACTGAAGCTTTCTTT | CASVQMYGNTEAFF | NA | NA | TRBJ1-1 | TRBV6-5
TGTGCCAGTAGTACATCCTCCCAAGCGGCCCCCTACAATGAGCAGTTCTTC | CASSTSSQAAPYNEQFF | NA | few | TRBJ2-1 | TRBV19
TGTGCCAGCAGTGCCTTGGAGCCTAACTATGGCTACACCTTC | CASSALEPNYGYTF | NA | NA | TRBJ1-2 | TRBV25-1
TGTGCCAGCAGTGAAGCATGCGGGAACACTGAAGCTTTCTTT | CASSEACGNTEAFF | NA | NA | TRBJ1-1 | TRBV6-1
TGTGCCAGCAGCTTCACTAGCGGGGGTTTACAGGAGGCAGATACGCAGTATTTT | CASSFTSGGLQEADTQYF | TRBD2 | NA | TRBJ2-3 | TRBV13
TGTGCCAGCAGTCCACTACCGACTAGCGGGGGATACAATGAGCAGTTCTTC | CASSPLPTSGGYNEQFF | TRBD2 | once | TRBJ2-1 | TRBV2
TGCGCCAGCAGCTTGGGGCGCGGGGGGGCCGGCACAGATACGCAGTATTTT | CASSLGRGGAGTDTQYF | TRBD2 | NA | TRBJ2-3 | TRBV5-1
TGTGCCAGCAGTCGACCCTCTAGCGGATCTACAAATGAGCAGTTCTTC | CASSRPSSGSTNEQFF | TRBD2 | NA | TRBJ2-1 | TRBV5-4
TGTGCCAGTACCCGCAGCGGGTTGGGAGCTTGTGGCAGCAACACTGAAGCTTTCTTT | CASTRSGLGACGSNTEAFF | NA | NA | TRBJ1-1 | TRBV19
TGTGCCAGTAGGGGAGGCAGCAATCAGCCCCAGCATTTT | CASRGGSNQPQHF | NA | NA | TRBJ1-5 | TRBV6-1
TGTGCCAGCAGTCCCGGACAGGGGGCCCCGAACACTGAAGCTTTCTTT | CASSPGQGAPNTEAFF | TRBD1 | NA | TRBJ1-1 | TRBV6-4
TGTGCCAGCAATGGTTTGACGGACAGGGGCAAAGAAAAACTGTTTTTT | CASNGLTDRGKEKLFF | TRBD1 | NA | TRBJ1-4 | TRBV2
TGCAGCGTTGATGCACTATTTGGCCGGGGACAGTCCACAGATACGCAGTATTTT | CSVDALFGRGQSTDTQYF | TRBD1 | NA | TRBJ2-3 | TRBV29-1
TGCGCCAGCAGCCAAGCCCGAGTTGGAGGGGAAAAACTGTTTTTT | CASSQARVGGEKLFF | NA | once | TRBJ1-4 | TRBV4-1
TGTGCCAGCAGCGTACTCCGGACAGGGAAAAACACTGAAGCTTTCTTT | CASSVLRTGKNTEAFF | TRBD1 | NA | TRBJ1-1 | TRBV9
TGCGCCAGCAGCTTACTAACCACAGGGGCAGGCGGGGAGCTGTTTTTT | CASSLLTTGAGGELFF | TRBD1 | NA | TRBJ2-2 | TRBV5-1
TGTGCCAGCGCTGGGGACAGCACCGAACTCTTAAACACCATATATTTT | CASAGDSTELLNTIYF | TRBD1 | NA | TRBJ1-3 | TRBV2
TGTGCCAGCAGCCAGGACAACAAGATGGGTTCACCCCTCCACTTT | CASSQDNKMGSPLHF | NA | NA | TRBJ1-6 | TRBV14
TGTGCCAGCAAAGGGACAGGGAGTAGCTATGGCTACACCTTC | CASKGTGSSYGYTF | TRBD1 | NA | TRBJ1-2 | TRBV2
TGCGCCAGCAGCTTGGTACCGACTTACCAAGAGACCCAGTACTTC | CASSLVPTYQETQYF | NA | NA | TRBJ2-5 | TRBV5-1
TGTGCCAGCAGTGGAGACAGGGGGATCGACACTGAAGCTTTCTTT | CASSGDRGIDTEAFF | TRBD1 | NA | TRBJ1-1 | TRBV6-1
TGTGCCAGCAGCGGGACAGGATACACCGGGGAGCTGTTTTTT | CASSGTGYTGELFF | TRBD1 | NA | TRBJ2-2 | TRBV5-6
TGTGCCAGCAGCTTCTCCGGGACTCATGACACCGGGGAGCTGTTTTTT | CASSFSGTHDTGELFF | NA | few | TRBJ2-2 | TRBV7-3
TGCGCCAGCAGCCACGCTAGGGGGACAGGGGGATTAAGAACTGGAAACACCATATATTTT | CASSHARGTGGLRTGNTIYF | TRBD1 | NA | TRBJ1-3 | TRBV4-3
TGTGCCAGCAGTCGTAGCGGGACGAACACCGGGGAGCTGTTTTTT | CASSRSGTNTGELFF | TRBD2 | NA | TRBJ2-2 | TRBV6-6
TGCGCCAGCAGTAAACACCCTGACAGGAAGAATCAGCCCCAGCATTTT | CASSKHPDRKNQPQHF | NA | NA | TRBJ1-5 | TRBV5-1
TGTGCCAGCAGCCAAGGTCTACGGGGGGCCCCAGAGACCCAGTACTTC | CASSQGLRGAPETQYF | NA | NA | TRBJ2-5 | TRBV4-2
TGCGCCAGCAGCCACGAGCCACTGGGACAGCAAGAGACCCAGTACTTC | CASSHEPLGQQETQYF | TRBD1 | few | TRBJ2-5 | TRBV4-3
TGTGCCAGCAGGCGTCCGGGGTCTGGCTACACCTTC | CASRRPGSGYTF | NA | NA | TRBJ1-2 | TRBV6-5
TGCAGTGCTAGAGGAGAGGGACAGCCCTTT | CSARGEGQPF | TRBD1 | NA | TRBJ1-1 | TRBV20-1
TGTGCCAGCATCTCAACGGCGGGGGGGAAAGAGACCCAGTACTTC | CASISTAGGKETQYF | TRBD2 | NA | TRBJ2-5 | TRBV7-2